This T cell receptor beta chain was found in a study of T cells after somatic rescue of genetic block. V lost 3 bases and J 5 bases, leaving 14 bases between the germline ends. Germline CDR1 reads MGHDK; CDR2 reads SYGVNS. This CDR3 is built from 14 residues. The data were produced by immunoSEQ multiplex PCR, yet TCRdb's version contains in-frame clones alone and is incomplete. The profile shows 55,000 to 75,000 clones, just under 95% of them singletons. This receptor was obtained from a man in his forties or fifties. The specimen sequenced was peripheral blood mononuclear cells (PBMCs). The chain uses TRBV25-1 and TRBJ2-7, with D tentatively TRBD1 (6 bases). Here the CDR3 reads CASSDPGTSDEQYF. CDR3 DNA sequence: TGTGCCAGCAGTGACCCGGGGACATCGGACGAGCAGTACTTC.